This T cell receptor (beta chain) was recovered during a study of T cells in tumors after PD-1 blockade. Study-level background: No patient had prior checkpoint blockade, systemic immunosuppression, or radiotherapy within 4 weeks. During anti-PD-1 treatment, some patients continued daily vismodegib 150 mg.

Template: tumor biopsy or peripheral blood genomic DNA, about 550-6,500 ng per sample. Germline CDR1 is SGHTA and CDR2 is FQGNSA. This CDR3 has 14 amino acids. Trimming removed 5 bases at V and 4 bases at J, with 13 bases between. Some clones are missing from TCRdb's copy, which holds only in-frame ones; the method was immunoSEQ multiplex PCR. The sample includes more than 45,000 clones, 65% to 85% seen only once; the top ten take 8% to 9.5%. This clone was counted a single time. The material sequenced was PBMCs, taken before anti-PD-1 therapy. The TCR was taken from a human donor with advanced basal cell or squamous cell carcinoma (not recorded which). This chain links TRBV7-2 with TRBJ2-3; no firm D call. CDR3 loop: CASSRANRADTQYF. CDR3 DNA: TGTGCCAGCAGCCGCGCGAATAGGGCAGATACGCAGTATTTT. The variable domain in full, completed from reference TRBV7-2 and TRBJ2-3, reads GAGVSQSPSNKVTEKGKDVELRCDPISGHTALYWYRQSLGQGLEFLIYFQGNSAPDKSGLPSDRFSAERTGGSVSTLTIQRTQQEDSAVYLCASSRANRADTQYFGPGTRLTVL.